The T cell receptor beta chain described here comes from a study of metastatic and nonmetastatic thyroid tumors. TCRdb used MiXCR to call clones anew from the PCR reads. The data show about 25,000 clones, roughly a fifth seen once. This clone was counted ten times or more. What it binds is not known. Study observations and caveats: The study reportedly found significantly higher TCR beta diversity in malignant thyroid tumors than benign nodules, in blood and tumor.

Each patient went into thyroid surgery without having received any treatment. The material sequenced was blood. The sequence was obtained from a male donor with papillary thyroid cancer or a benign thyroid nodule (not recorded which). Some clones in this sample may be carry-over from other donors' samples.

The CDR3 DNA follows: TGTGCCAGCAATAAACACAGGGGCGAAAATCAGCCCCAGCATTTT. It specifies CASNKHRGENQPQHF. The gene calls are TRBV2 and TRBJ1-5; 7 bases are shared with TRBD1. From germline, CDR1 is SNHLY and CDR2 FYNNEI. CDR3 length: 15 residues. J lost 4 bases, V lost 7 bases, and 10 bases had no gene match.